The source of this TCR beta chain is a study of blood T cell repertoires in COVID-19. Produced via immunoSEQ multiplex PCR; TCRdb's table is partial and in-frame only. The data show some 300,000 clones, with 90% seen just once and roughly 1% held by the top ten. From germline, CDR1 is SEHNR and CDR2 FQNEAQ (reference sequence). The CDR3 totals 14 residues. V shed 2 bases and J shed 8 bases, with 15 bases lying between them. The chain links TRBV7-9 to TRBJ1-2, with a tentative D call TRBD1 (5 bases). The TCR was taken from a woman in her forties with COVID-19, enrolled during active disease. Sample: peripheral blood. This chain's CDR3 is CASSLLRGANGYTF. The CDR3 region has the DNA TGTGCCAGCAGCTTACTTAGGGGCGCGAACGGCTACACCTTC.